These 32 T cell receptor beta chains were sequenced from one sample in a study of hypomethylating agent response in myelodysplastic syndrome. Measured with immunoSEQ multiplex PCR; TCRdb has only the in-frame clones, and not every one. The sample records under 5,500 clones, roughly four fifths being singletons. This specimen was bone marrow, taken before or after starting hypomethylating agent treatment for myelodysplastic syndrome (not recorded which). The origin of the receptors is a human donor with myelodysplastic syndrome.

CDR3 nucleotide sequence: TGTGCCAGCAGCTACCGGTCGGGCACCGGGGAGCTGTTTTTT. Its translation: CASSYRSGTGELFF. The chain combines TRBV7-2 with TRBJ2-2; D remains unclear. Trimming left V 4 bases short and J 4 bases short, with 10 bases between. This CDR3 has 14 residues. CDR1 is SGHTA and CDR2 is FQGNSA in the germline V gene.

This rearrangement joins TRBV15 to TRBJ1-5; D perhaps matches TRBD1 (6 bases). V lost 0 bases to trimming and J lost 4 bases, with 16 bases between them. Germline lookup yields CDR1 LNHNV and CDR2 YYDKDF (reference sequence). The CDR3 has 17 residues. This CDR3 reads CATSRDKETGLNQPQHF. The CDR3 DNA reads TGTGCCACCAGCAGAGATAAGGAGACAGGCTTAAATCAGCCCCAGCATTTT.

The chain uses TRBV19 and TRBJ1-2; TRBD1 might be the D (6 bases). This CDR3 region has 14 residues. The ends were cut back, 4 bases at V and 4 bases at J, with 13 bases in the middle. Germline assignment: CDR1 LNHDA and CDR2 SQIVND (reference sequence). The DNA for the CDR3 is TGTGCCAGTAGTACCCTGACAGGATCCTATGGCTACACCTTC. Translated, it gives CASSTLTGSYGYTF. Filled out from reference TRBV19 and TRBJ1-2, the complete variable domain reads DGGITQSPKYLFRKEGQNVTLSCEQNLNHDAMYWYRQDPGQGLRLIYYSQIVNDFQKGDIAEGYSVSREKKESFPLTVTSAQKNPTAFYLCASSTLTGSYGYTFGSGTRLTVV.

The chain carries TRBV30 and TRBJ2-2; 7 nucleotides align to TRBD1. After removal of 4 bases from V and 5 bases from J, the junction contained 4 bases not matched to a gene. CDR1 is GTSNPN and CDR2 is SVGIG in the germline V gene (reference sequence). The length of the CDR3 is 13 residues. The CDR3 DNA reads TGTGCCTGGATTACAGGGGAAACCGGGGAGCTGTTTTTT. Its translation: CAWITGETGELFF.

This clone came up once. In DNA form, the CDR3 reads TGCGCCAGCAGCCTAGACAGGGTTCGAACAGATACGCAGTATTTT. It specifies CASSLDRVRTDTQYF. This chain uses TRBV4-1 with TRBJ2-3, with 7 nucleotides matching TRBD1. V lost 4 bases and J lost 3; bases outside the gene matches: 7. This CDR3 has 15 residues. The germline V gene has CDR1 MGHRA and CDR2 YSYEKL.

This clone showed up just once. This chain uses TRBV6-4 with TRBJ1-2; unclear D gene. CDR3 length: 12 residues. CDR1 is MRHNA and CDR2 is SNTAGT in the germline V gene. Trimming removed 2 bases at V and 4 bases at J, with 5 bases between. The CDR3 DNA reads TGTGCCAGCAGTGACCGGGGCTATGGCTACACCTTC. Residues: CASSDRGYGYTF.

V gene TRBV6-5 combines with J gene TRBJ2-7; 10 bases are a match to TRBD2. Germline CDR1 reads MNHEY; CDR2 reads SVGAGI. J was trimmed by 4 bases and V by 2 bases; bases with no gene match: 5. This CDR3 is built from 15 residues. The CDR3 loop reads CASSYGIAGGYEQYF. The CDR3 DNA follows: TGTGCCAGCAGTTACGGGATAGCGGGGGGATACGAGCAGTACTTC.

This chain links TRBV6-5 with TRBJ2-3; a possible D gene is TRBD1 (6 bases). This CDR3 is built from 15 residues. Germline lookup yields CDR1 MNHEY and CDR2 SVGAGI. V dropped 5 bases and J dropped 1 base, with 13 bases sitting between them. CDR3 region: CASSNRDVGTDTQYF. The CDR3 bases are TGTGCCAGCAGTAACAGGGACGTCGGCACAGATACGCAGTATTTT.

About this clone itself: A junction boundary mismatches the germline segment, possibly from a read error. The chain carries TRBV7-6 and TRBJ2-1; 7 bases map to TRBD2. The germline V gene has CDR1 SGHVS and CDR2 FNYEAQ. The CDR3 is made up of 14 amino acids. This chain's CDR3 is CASSSGGPYNGQFF. CDR3 in DNA: TGTGCCAGCAGCTCGGGGGGACCGTACAATGGGCAGTTCTTC.

In its sample, this clone was seen a few times. The V call is TRBV13, the J call TRBJ2-7; D not certain. Germline-derived CDR1 and CDR2 are PRHDT and FYEKMQ (reference sequence). The germline V and J ends were trimmed by 5 bases and 4 bases, with 6 bases remaining between them. This CDR3 region has 11 residues. CDR3 sequence (DNA): TGTGCCAGCAGCGAAAGGTACGAGCAGTACTTC. The encoded protein is CASSERYEQYF.

This chain uses TRBV4-1 with TRBJ2-2, with TRBD2 identical over 8 bases. Looked up from germline, CDR1 is MGHRA and CDR2 is YSYEKL. V dropped 3 bases and J dropped 5; count of bases not matched to a gene: 2. The CDR3 loop spans 14 amino acids. The CDR3, as DNA: TGCGCCAGCAGCCATCCGGGGGGGACCGGGGAGCTGTTTTTT. It is translated as CASSHPGGTGELFF.

V and J are TRBV29-1 and TRBJ1-2; TRBD1 matches at 9 bases. V lost 3 bases to trimming and J lost 6 bases; unmatched junction nucleotides: 8. Germline lookup yields CDR1 SQVTM and CDR2 ANQGSEA. CDR3 size: 14 residues. The CDR3 DNA sequence: TGCAGCGTTGAGCTGACAGGGGGTGTAGATGGCTACACCTTC. Amino acids: CSVELTGGVDGYTF.

V and J are TRBV19 and TRBJ2-7; 9 bases fit TRBD1. The CDR3 covers 12 residues. Germline-derived CDR1 and CDR2 are LNHDA and SQIVND (reference sequence). Losses at the gene ends were 10 bases for V and 2 bases for J; bases not matched to a gene: 3. CDR3 bases: TGTGCCACCGGGACAGGGCCCTACGAGCAGTACTTC. Amino acid sequence: CATGTGPYEQYF.

The chain has TRBV9 and TRBJ1-2, with a possible D match to TRBD1 (5 bases). Trimming stripped 0 bases from V and 4 bases from J, with 16 bases between. CDR3 size: 16 residues. CDR1 and CDR2 from the germline V gene are SGDLS and YYNGEE. The CDR3 coding sequence is TGTGCCAGCAGCGTAGCCCGCTCGACGGGGGGCTATGGCTACACCTTC. Its protein is CASSVARSTGGYGYTF.

This rearrangement joins TRBV25-1 to TRBJ2-7; 7 positions match TRBD1. CDR1 and CDR2 (germline): MGHDK, SYGVNS. The CDR3 covers 13 residues. J was trimmed by 6 bases and V by 6 bases; bases with no gene match: 8. CDR3 in DNA: TGTGCCAGCAGGGACAGGCAGCTCTCCGAGCAGTACTTC. The encoded protein is CASRDRQLSEQYF.

The CDR3 DNA reads as TGTGCCAGCGGGCAGGGCAATCAGCCCCAGCATTTT. As protein: CASGQGNQPQHF. The chain links TRBV2 to TRBJ1-5; no clear D gene. CDR1 and CDR2 (germline): SNHLY, FYNNEI. V was pared by 8 bases and J by 2 bases, with 7 bases between. This CDR3 contains 12 residues. The complete variable domain, with remaining parts taken from reference TRBV2 and TRBJ1-5, reads EPEVTQTPSHQVTQMGQEVILRCVPISNHLYFYWYRQILGQKVEFLVSFYNNEISEKSEIFDDQFSVERPDGSNFTLKIRSTKLEDSAMYFCASGQGNQPQHFGDGTRLSIL.

This chain joins TRBV15 and TRBJ2-2; unclear D gene. Germline-derived CDR1 and CDR2 are LNHNV and YYDKDF (reference sequence). Between the trimmed V and J ends, which lost 3 bases and 7 bases, there was a span of 6 bases. The CDR3 is 12 residues long. The CDR3 reads CATSSPHGELFF. The CDR3 bases are TGTGCCACCAGCAGCCCCCACGGGGAGCTGTTTTTT.

The chain couples TRBV10-3 to TRBJ2-7; D unresolved. V lost 0 bases and J lost 4, with 16 bases in between. Germline CDR1 is ENHRY and CDR2 is SYGVKD. This CDR3 is built from 16 residues. The CDR3 sequence: CAISESGGEVTYEQYF. CDR3 sequence (DNA): TGTGCCATCAGTGAGTCGGGTGGTGAGGTAACGTACGAGCAGTACTTC.

This clone was seen only once. The V gene is TRBV6-6, the J gene TRBJ2-7; D is possibly TRBD2 (5 bases). The CDR3 contains 12 residues. Germline-derived CDR1 and CDR2 are MNHNY and SVGAGI (reference sequence). V was cut by 2 bases and J by 6 bases, with 8 bases left in between. The CDR3 coding sequence is TGTGCCAGCAGTTACGTCGGAGGCGAGCAGTACTTC. Its translation: CASSYVGGEQYF.

This clone occurred once. The chain has TRBV6-5 and TRBJ2-7; D possibly corresponds to TRBD1 (5 bases). This CDR3 has 15 residues. V lost 2 bases and J 0 bases, leaving 11 bases between the germline ends. Germline CDR1 MNHEY, CDR2 SVGAGI. Here the CDR3 reads CASSYLPGNSYEQYF. DNA for the CDR3: TGTGCCAGCAGTTACCTTCCAGGGAACTCCTACGAGCAGTACTTC.

This chain links TRBV11-3 with TRBJ2-2; D is perhaps TRBD1 (5 bases). Germline CDR1 SGHNT, CDR2 YENEEA. Deletions cut 0 bases from V and 4 bases from J, with 9 bases between. This CDR3 is built from 15 residues. The CDR3: CASSLDGRVTGELFF. As DNA, the CDR3 is TGTGCCAGCAGCTTAGACGGCAGGGTCACCGGGGAGCTGTTTTTT.

The chain joins TRBV7-8 to TRBJ1-1, with 11 bases matching TRBD1. The CDR3 is made up of 14 amino acids. Germline V gives CDR1 SGHVS, CDR2 FQNEAQ. The V segment lost 5 bases and the J segment 5 bases; nucleotides outside the gene matches: 4. As DNA, the CDR3 is TGTGCCAGCAGCCCCCGGGACAGGGGGACTGAAGCTTTCTTT. Translation: CASSPRDRGTEAFF.

V usage is TRBV6-5 and J usage is TRBJ1-2; unclear D gene. There are 13 residues in the CDR3. CDR1 is MNHEY, CDR2 SVGAGI, per germline. V dropped 6 bases and J dropped 4 bases, with 12 bases sitting between them. Here the CDR3 DNA reads TGTGCCAGCAGCTTCGGACCGACCTATGGCTACACCTTC. Amino acids: CASSFGPTYGYTF.

The gene calls are TRBV5-1 and TRBJ2-1; 7 positions agree with TRBD2. CDR3 length: 13 amino acids. CDR1 SGHRS and CDR2 YFSETQ come from the germline V gene. Germline trimming cut 2 bases from V and 15 bases from J; bases unmatched to any gene: 11. Written as DNA, the CDR3 is TGCGCCAGCAGCTTCTGGGGGGGTTCCGACGTGTTCTTC. It specifies CASSFWGGSDVFF.

The chain recombines TRBV2 with TRBJ1-2; maybe TRBD1 (5 bases). CDR1 and CDR2 (germline): SNHLY, FYNNEI. This CDR3 has 12 residues. V lost 6 bases to trimming and J lost 6 bases, with 11 bases between them. The CDR3 bases are TGTGCCAGCAGGGGGCCCGTTGATGGCTACACCTTC. Translated, it gives CASRGPVDGYTF.

The chain has TRBV9 and TRBJ2-7, with 7 nucleotides matching TRBD2. With V trimmed by 0 bases and J by 3 bases, 3 bases remained unmatched. The CDR3 runs 14 residues. The germline gives CDR1 SGDLS, CDR2 YYNGEE. CDR3 protein: CASSVGGEGYEQYF. The DNA of the CDR3 is TGTGCCAGCAGCGTAGGTGGGGAGGGCTACGAGCAGTACTTC.

V is TRBV19 and J is TRBJ1-5; D is possibly TRBD1 (5 bases). V shed 7 bases and J shed 4 bases, with 23 bases lying between them. CDR3 size: 17 residues. CDR1 and CDR2 (germline): LNHDA, SQIVND (reference sequence). CDR3 loop: CASTAYGAGRRNQPQHF. CDR3 coding DNA: TGTGCCAGTACCGCATACGGGGCAGGGAGAAGGAATCAGCCCCAGCATTTT.

The chain combines TRBV5-1 with TRBJ2-7; D call uncertain. From germline, CDR1 is SGHRS and CDR2 YFSETQ. V was shortened by 3 bases and J by 0 bases, with 10 bases between the two germline ends. The CDR3 length is 14 residues. CDR3: CASSWAISSYEQYF. The CDR3 bases are TGCGCCAGCAGCTGGGCCATTAGCTCCTACGAGCAGTACTTC.

This sequence joins TRBV7-2 and TRBJ1-6; unclear D gene. Germline V gene data show CDR1 as SGHTA and CDR2 as FQGNSA. Trimming cost V 7 bases and J 14 bases, with 18 bases left between them. CDR3 length: 13 amino acids. DNA of the CDR3: TGTGCCAGCACCCGTGGAGGGTTGATGTCCCTCCACTTT. Translation gives CASTRGGLMSLHF.

This clone was seen only once. V usage is TRBV5-4 and J usage is TRBJ2-7, with TRBD1 matching 8 bases. This CDR3 has 14 residues. Per germline, CDR1 SGHNT and CDR2 YYREEE (reference sequence). V shed 4 bases, J shed 0 bases, and the junction held 3 bases outside the gene matches. The CDR3 sequence: CASSAGQDSYEQYF. The CDR3 DNA is TGTGCCAGCAGCGCGGGACAGGACTCCTACGAGCAGTACTTC. Full variable domain (missing parts from reference TRBV5-4 and TRBJ2-7): ETGVTQSPTHLIKTRGQQVTLRCSSQSGHNTVSWYQQALGQGPQFIFQYYREEENGRGNFPPRFSGLQFPNYSSELNVNALELDDSALYLCASSAGQDSYEQYFGPGTRLTVT.

This clone has just a few counts. The chain is built from TRBV9 and TRBJ1-2; no firm D call. The ends were cut back, 2 bases at V and 2 bases at J, with 7 bases in the middle. The CDR3 runs to 13 residues. Germline V gene lookup returns CDR1 SGDLS and CDR2 YYNGEE. CDR3 region: CASSVDLNYGYTF. CDR3 DNA: TGTGCCAGCAGCGTCGACTTAAACTATGGCTACACCTTC.

The chain recombines TRBV7-9 with TRBJ2-3; perhaps D is TRBD1 or TRBD2 (5 bases each). Trimming removed 5 bases at V and 1 base at J, with 10 bases between. Germline assignment: CDR1 SEHNR and CDR2 FQNEAQ (reference sequence). The CDR3 sequence is 14 residues long. DNA for the CDR3: TGTGCCAGCAGCCCCCGGGACCGCACAGATACGCAGTATTTT. Amino acid sequence: CASSPRDRTDTQYF.